The rows below give T cell receptor beta chains drawn from one sample of a study of cytomegalovirus exposure and HLA in healthy donors. Assay: immunoSEQ multiplex PCR; the TCRdb copy retains only in-frame clones and omits some. Of 250,000 to 350,000 clones listed, roughly two thirds are singletons. The sample consisted of PBMCs. All receptors derive from a female donor in good health and CMV-seronegative. Each CDR3 is given with its conserved first and last residue. The D gene is left open where the match is weak. A row's size may be missing; if present it is once, few, many or a size class.

J gene	CDR3 length	clone size	V gene	D gene	CDR3 DNA	CDR3 protein
TRBJ2-1	16	-	TRBV19	TRBD2	TGTGCCAGTAGTCTCACAGCGGGAAACTCCTACAATGAGCAGTTCTTC	CASSLTAGNSYNEQFF
TRBJ2-7	16	-	TRBV7-9	-	TGTGCCAGCAGCTTCCCTGGGAGGGGGATTATGGTCGAGCAGTACTTC	CASSFPGRGIMVEQYF
TRBJ2-5	14	-	TRBV7-7	-	TGTGCCAGCAGCTTGGGAACAGGGCAAGAGACCCAGTACTTC	CASSLGTGQETQYF
TRBJ2-5	13	once	TRBV5-4	TRBD2	TGTGCCAGCAGCCCGGGGGGGGCAGAGACCCAGTACTTC	CASSPGGAETQYF
TRBJ2-1	15	-	TRBV7-3	-	TGTGCCAGCAGCTTAACGCTCCGCGGGGACAATGAGCAGTTCTTC	CASSLTLRGDNEQFF
TRBJ1-3	12	-	TRBV5-6	-	TGTGCCAGCAGCTTCGAGGAGGGCACCATATATTTT	CASSFEEGTIYF
TRBJ2-7	13	-	TRBV19	-	TGTGCCAGTAGTGCCACTGTGACCTACGAGCAGTACTTC	CASSATVTYEQYF
TRBJ2-7	12	-	TRBV30	-	TGTGCCTGGAGTGAGGGGCCCTACGAGCAGTACTTC	CAWSEGPYEQYF
TRBJ2-7	16	-	TRBV7-2	TRBD2	TGTGCCAGCAGCACGAATAGCGGGAGCTTCTCCTACGAGCAGTACTTC	CASSTNSGSFSYEQYF
TRBJ2-7	16	-	TRBV5-6	-	TGTGCCAGCAGCTTGGGGACGTTGGACAGATACTACGAGCAGTACTTC	CASSLGTLDRYYEQYF
TRBJ1-1	12	-	TRBV29-1	TRBD1	TGCAGCGTTGGGGACAGGGGGACTGAAGCTTTCTTT	CSVGDRGTEAFF
TRBJ1-3	17	-	TRBV27	-	TGTGCCAGCAGTCGTAAGGTTGGGGGGGTCTCTGGAAACACCATATATTTT	CASSRKVGGVSGNTIYF
TRBJ2-3	16	-	TRBV5-8	-	TGTGCCAGCAGCTGGAGGGGAGCGGCTAGCACAGATACGCAGTATTTT	CASSWRGAASTDTQYF
TRBJ1-2	17	-	TRBV5-3	-	TGTGCCAGAAGCCAAACCCGACGGGACACTGAAAACTATGGCTACACCTTC	CARSQTRRDTENYGYTF
TRBJ2-7	15	few	TRBV7-9	TRBD1	TGTGCCAGCAGCTTCCGGACAGGGCTACCCTACGAGCAGTACTTC	CASSFRTGLPYEQYF
TRBJ1-2	13	-	TRBV18	-	TGTGCCAGCTCACCGCGGGATAATTATGGCTACACCTTC	CASSPRDNYGYTF
TRBJ2-7	14	-	TRBV28	TRBD1	TGTGCCAGCAGTTTTGGGGGACAGCCTATCGAGCAGTACTTC	CASSFGGQPIEQYF
TRBJ2-2	15	-	TRBV7-9	TRBD2	TGTTCCAGCAGAGGAGGGAGGGAGAGCACCGGGGAGCTGTTTTTT	CSSRGGRESTGELFF
TRBJ2-1	15	once	TRBV11-3	-	TGTGCCAGCAGCTTAGGGCTAGCAGCCAACAATGAGCAGTTCTTC	CASSLGLAANNEQFF
TRBJ1-1	13	-	TRBV10-2	-	TGCGCCAGCAGTGTGGGGCCGAACACTGAAGCTTTCTTT	CASSVGPNTEAFF
TRBJ2-2	17	-	TRBV7-9	TRBD2	TGTGCCAGCAGCTTAGGAACTAGCGTTCAGCCCACCGGGGAGCTGTTTTTT	CASSLGTSVQPTGELFF
TRBJ1-1	13	-	TRBV27	-	TGTGCCAGCAGTTATCTCGGGAACACTGAAGCTTTCTTT	CASSYLGNTEAFF
TRBJ1-1	13	-	TRBV28	-	TGTGCCAGCAGTTTAGAACTGGCGGTAAAAGCTTTCTTT	CASSLELAVKAFF
TRBJ2-5	14	-	TRBV30	TRBD1	TGTGCCTGGACCCCGGGACAGGGTACGGAGACCCAGTACTTC	CAWTPGQGTETQYF
TRBJ1-3	14	-	TRBV19	TRBD1	TGTGCCAGTAGCGTACAGGGGGCGAGGAACACCATATATTTT	CASSVQGARNTIYF
TRBJ2-1	17	-	TRBV6-1	TRBD1	TGTGCCAGCAGTGACCCCCGGACAGGGATTATCTACAATGAGCAGTTCTTC	CASSDPRTGIIYNEQFF
TRBJ2-7	15	few	TRBV6-1	-	TGTGCCAGCAGCGAAGGGGTAGCGGACTACTACGAGCAGTACTTC	CASSEGVADYYEQYF
TRBJ2-1	16	-	TRBV5-6	TRBD1	TGTGCCAGCAGCAAACAGGGGGCGGCTTCATACAATGAGCAGTTCTTC	CASSKQGAASYNEQFF
TRBJ2-1	15	-	TRBV9	TRBD2	TGTGCCAGCTCCAGGAGCGGGAGCCTCTACAATGAGCAGTTCTTC	CASSRSGSLYNEQFF
TRBJ2-2	15	few	TRBV11-2	-	TGTGCCAGCAGCTTAGAGGGGGGGGCGGCCGGGGAGCTGTTTTTT	CASSLEGGAAGELFF
TRBJ2-7	14	-	TRBV11-3	-	TGTGCCAGCAGAGCTGAGCAGGGGCCCTACGAGCAGTACTTC	CASRAEQGPYEQYF
TRBJ2-3	15	-	TRBV29-1	TRBD2	TGCAGCGTTGACCTTAGCGGGAGGCCCACAGATACGCAGTATTTT	CSVDLSGRPTDTQYF
TRBJ1-1	14	-	TRBV7-8	-	TGTGCCAGCAGCTCGGCGGTTGCGAACACTGAAGCTTTCTTT	CASSSAVANTEAFF
TRBJ2-5	15	few	TRBV29-1	TRBD2	TGCAGCGCCGGTAGTAGCGGGAGTCGCGGAGAGACCCAGTACTTC	CSAGSSGSRGETQYF
TRBJ2-1	16	-	TRBV7-9	TRBD2	TGTGCCAGCTTGGAACGTCGGGAGGGCCTTTACAATGAGCAGTTCTTC	CASLERREGLYNEQFF
TRBJ1-3	13	-	TRBV27	TRBD1	TGTGCCAGCTCTAAAGCGGACAGGAACACCATATATTTT	CASSKADRNTIYF
TRBJ2-7	14	once	TRBV27	TRBD2	TGTGCCAGCACGAGTCTAGCGGGAGCCTACGAGCAGTACTTC	CASTSLAGAYEQYF
TRBJ2-3	16	-	TRBV7-3	TRBD2	TGTGCCAGCAGCTTAATCGCGGGAGGGCCTTCAGATACGCAGTATTTT	CASSLIAGGPSDTQYF
TRBJ1-5	15	-	TRBV7-9	TRBD1	TGTGCCAGCAGCTTAGGAGGACAGGGCTACCAGCCCCAGCATTTT	CASSLGGQGYQPQHF
TRBJ1-2	17	-	TRBV4-1	TRBD1	TGCGCCAGCAGCCAAGTGGGGGACAGGGGTCGATCTTATGGCTACACCTTC	CASSQVGDRGRSYGYTF
TRBJ2-1	14	-	TRBV7-9	TRBD2	TGTGCCAGCAGCTTAGTAGCGGGAGGAGGTGAGCAGTTCTTC	CASSLVAGGGEQFF
TRBJ2-7	15	-	TRBV5-4	TRBD2	TGTGCCAGCAGCTTGAAACTAGCGGGAGTATCCGAGCAGTACTTC	CASSLKLAGVSEQYF
TRBJ2-2	16	-	TRBV19	TRBD2	TGTGCCAGTATCAGGACTAGCGGGAGGGACACCGGGGAGCTGTTTTTT	CASIRTSGRDTGELFF
TRBJ1-1	17	once	TRBV29-1	TRBD1	TGCAGCGCCGACAGGGTGGCGGGCCTAGGGGGGAACACTGAAGCTTTCTTT	CSADRVAGLGGNTEAFF
TRBJ2-7	16	-	TRBV10-3	-	TGTGCCATCAGTGAGTCGATGGGACTGGGGTTATGGGAGCAGTACTTC	CAISESMGLGLWEQYF
TRBJ1-1	15	-	TRBV14	TRBD1	TGTGCCAGCAGCCAGAGGACAGGAGGGAACACTGAAGCTTTCTTT	CASSQRTGGNTEAFF
TRBJ2-7	15	few	TRBV4-1	-	TGCGCCAGCAGCCCCGGGATAGCGGTCTCCTACGAGCAGTACTTC	CASSPGIAVSYEQYF
TRBJ1-2	13	-	TRBV5-1	TRBD1	TGCGCCAGCAGGCTCACAGGGGAGAACGGCTACACCTTC	CASRLTGENGYTF
TRBJ1-5	16	-	TRBV10-2	TRBD1	TGCGCCAGCAGTGGAACCGGGACAGGGGTTACTCAGCCCCAGCATTTT	CASSGTGTGVTQPQHF
TRBJ2-1	15	-	TRBV19	TRBD2	TGTGCCAGTAGTACGACTAGCGGGAGTTACAATGAGCAGTTCTTC	CASSTTSGSYNEQFF
TRBJ2-3	11	-	TRBV30	-	TGTGCCTGGAGTCCCCTCGATACGCAGTATTTT	CAWSPLDTQYF
TRBJ1-2	15	-	TRBV19	TRBD1	TGTGCCAGTAGCCCCTTGGGGGGACAGGGCTATGGCTACACCTTC	CASSPLGGQGYGYTF
TRBJ1-5	15	-	TRBV6-5	-	TGTGCCAGCAGTTACTCGACTTATCCTAATCAGCCCCAGCATTTT	CASSYSTYPNQPQHF
TRBJ1-2	13	-	TRBV5-4	-	TGTGCCAGCAGCCCCACTGACATACAGGGCTATACCTTC	CASSPTDIQGYTF
TRBJ1-1	12	-	TRBV16	-	TGTGCCAGCAGCCAATTCGGGGCTGAAGCTTTCTTT	CASSQFGAEAFF
TRBJ2-3	17	-	TRBV18	TRBD2	TGTGCCAGCTACCCGTTCGGGAGGGTTCCTAGCACAGATACGCAGTATTTT	CASYPFGRVPSTDTQYF
TRBJ1-1	13	few	TRBV27	-	TGTGCCAGCAGTTTGGTCAGGCAAACTGAAGCTTTCTTT	CASSLVRQTEAFF
TRBJ1-1	13	few	TRBV6-4	-	TGTGCCAGCAAGCCTCGGTGGTTCACTGAAGCTTTCTTT	CASKPRWFTEAFF
TRBJ2-7	15	-	TRBV10-1	TRBD1	TGCGCCAGCAGTGGGAATAGGGACAGGGTCTACGAGCAGTACTTC	CASSGNRDRVYEQYF
TRBJ2-7	12	once	TRBV5-4	TRBD1	TGTGCCAGCACGGCAGGGGGTCGCGAGCAGTACTTC	CASTAGGREQYF